Listed below are T cell receptor beta chains from one sample, sequenced in a study of blood T cell repertoires in COVID-19. Libraries were prepared by immunoSEQ multiplex PCR; TCRdb keeps only in-frame clonotypes and omits some of them. The sample has a few hundred thousand clones, around 83% seen once. The source material was peripheral blood. The receptor set was obtained from a man over 45 with active or convalescent COVID-19. Both conserved end residues are part of each CDR3.

J gene	V gene	CDR3 protein
TRBJ2-1	TRBV10-3	CAIRGTSGGGSYNEQFF
TRBJ1-3	TRBV4-1	CASSQDYGNTIYF
TRBJ2-5	TRBV5-1	CASSYTSGQETQYF
TRBJ1-3	TRBV4-1	CASSQQGLYSGNTIYF
TRBJ2-3	TRBV2	CASWGRAGTDTQYF
TRBJ1-2	TRBV20-1	CSASRAPAGTVYGYTF
TRBJ1-2	TRBV7-2	CASSSRGGPRTYGYTF
TRBJ2-5	TRBV24-1	CATSPSPGTGGEETQYF
TRBJ1-2	TRBV7-9	CASSLELGGYTF
TRBJ2-3	TRBV3-1/TRBV3-2	CASSHILGVAGITSTDTQYF